Below, 9 T cell receptor beta chains from the same sample are listed, as sequenced in a study of identical twins. TCRdb ran MiXCR on the 5' RACE reads and lists one entry per CDR3 protein. The table records 200,000 to 300,000 distinct CDR3 sequences, 10% of them present only once. The material sequenced was memory T cells sorted from blood. The receptor source for this set is a man in his fifties in good health.

This clonotype has ten or more counts. The J gene is TRBJ2-1, the V gene TRBV4-1; D ambiguous. Germline V CDR1 and CDR2: MGHRA, YSYEKL. The length of the CDR3 is 14 residues. The V gene lost 1 base and the J gene lost 0 bases, with 4 bases spanning the gap. The CDR3 DNA reads as TGCGCCAGCAGCCAAGTCGCCTCCTACAATGAGCAGTTCTTC. This codes for CASSQVASYNEQFF.

This clonotype has at least ten counts. The chain is built from TRBV7-2 and TRBJ2-7; D uncertain. The CDR3 has 15 amino acids. V gave up 1 base and J gave up 3 bases, with 13 bases separating them. CDR1 is SGHTA, CDR2 FQGNSA, per germline. The CDR3 sequence is CASSLEAHQIYEQYF. In DNA, the CDR3 is TGTGCCAGCAGCTTAGAAGCGCACCAAATCTACGAGCAGTACTTC.

This clonotype was picked up many times. This chain joins TRBV4-3 and TRBJ2-3; 9 nucleotides agree with TRBD2. The V and J ends lost 0 bases and 3 bases, in that order; junction bases with no gene match: 4. The CDR3 consists of 16 residues. CDR1 is LGHNA and CDR2 is YSLEER in the germline V gene. CDR3 protein: CASSQEVLAGTDTQYF. Here the CDR3 DNA reads TGCGCCAGCAGCCAAGAAGTGCTAGCGGGAACAGATACGCAGTATTTT.

This clonotype showed up many times. The V gene is TRBV20-1, the J gene TRBJ1-5, with TRBD1 matching 10 bases. Trimming took 0 bases from V and 3 from J; bases not matched to a gene: 8. The CDR3 spans 17 residues. The germline gives CDR1 DFQATT, CDR2 SNEGSKA (reference sequence). CDR3 loop: CSAREDRGTSPNQPQHF. CDR3 in DNA: TGCAGTGCTAGAGAGGACAGGGGGACCAGTCCCAATCAGCCCCAGCATTTT.

This clonotype was observed many times. V is TRBV4-1 and J is TRBJ2-7; 9 bases match TRBD1. This CDR3 comprises 15 residues. V trimming: 4 bases; J trimming: 1 base; junction bases outside the gene matches: 5. Germline lookup yields CDR1 MGHRA and CDR2 YSYEKL. CDR3 sequence: CASSPMTGGSYEQYF. The CDR3 DNA is TGCGCCAGCAGCCCCATGACAGGGGGATCCTACGAGCAGTACTTC.

This clonotype was counted many times. The rearrangement joins TRBV7-2 to TRBJ2-1; 7 bases are shared with TRBD2. Germline V gene lookup returns CDR1 SGHTA and CDR2 FQGNSA. Trimming removed 3 bases from V and 6 bases from J; junction bases left unmatched: 8. The CDR3 contains 15 residues. This CDR3 is CASSFIGLGGNEQFF. The CDR3 DNA is TGTGCCAGCAGCTTCATTGGACTAGGTGGCAATGAGCAGTTCTTC.

The DNA for the CDR3 is TGTGCCAGCAGCGCGGACAGGACAGGAGGAAAAGGCAGTGTTCCGTTTTTT. This encodes CASSADRTGGKGSVPFF. This sequence joins TRBV6-1 and TRBJ1-4; TRBD1 matches 7 bases. CDR1 is MNHNS, CDR2 SASEGT, per germline. This CDR3 has 17 amino acids. Trimming cost V 6 bases and J 16 bases; bases outside gene matches: 26.

This clonotype was counted ten times or more. The chain couples TRBV27 to TRBJ2-3, with 12 positions matching TRBD1. The junction had 14 bases not matched to a gene; V was cut back by 5 bases and J by 2 bases. This CDR3 has 19 residues. Germline V gene data show CDR1 as MNHEY and CDR2 as SMNVEV (reference sequence). The CDR3 region has the DNA TGTGCCAGCAGTCTGACCGGGACAGGGGGCTTTGATGACACAGATACGCAGTATTTT. This codes for CASSLTGTGGFDDTDTQYF.

Only a few counts were recorded for this clonotype. V usage is TRBV11-1 and J usage is TRBJ2-1, with 7 nucleotides matching TRBD2. Looked up from germline, CDR1 is SGHAT and CDR2 is FQDESV (reference sequence). This CDR3 contains 15 residues. V lost 7 bases, J lost 1 base, and 7 bases stayed unmatched. CDR3 region: CASTRLGGSYNEQFF. CDR3 sequence (DNA): TGTGCCAGCACTCGGCTCGGGGGGTCCTACAATGAGCAGTTCTTC.